This T cell receptor beta chain emerged from a study of cytomegalovirus exposure and HLA in healthy donors. Study-level points and caveats: Later analysis reportedly placed an Asian-associated ancestry cluster below the roughly 690-donor mean in N-insertions.

A multiplex PCR was run with 60 Vbeta primers and 13 Jbeta primers. The table came from immunoSEQ multiplex PCR; TCRdb's copy has only in-frame clones and leaves some out. The sample yields about 180,000 clones, around 80% seen once. Worth noting for this clone: Its antigen is as yet unknown.

Germline assignment: CDR1 SEHNR and CDR2 FQNEAQ (reference sequence). Unmatched junction bases numbered 8, after V lost 0 bases and J lost 7 bases. This CDR3 has 17 amino acids. Input material: PBMCs. The gene calls are TRBV7-9 and TRBJ2-1; TRBD2 matches at 11 bases. The sequence came from a man aged 18 to 29 in good health and CMV-seronegative. The CDR3 coding sequence is TGTGCCAGCAGCTTAGCAACTAGCGGGAGTCTCAGAAATGAGCAGTTCTTC. Translating gives CASSLATSGSLRNEQFF.